This T cell receptor beta chain derives from a study of regulatory T cells in long-lasting Graves disease. The CDR3 is 15 amino acids. Trimming cost V 8 bases and J 3 bases, with 17 bases left between them. The time point was: persistent/refractory GD, antithyroid drugs over 5 years with positive TRAb. Extracted RNA from PBMCs served as the source of the TCR library. Only a few counts were recorded for this clonotype. Arm-PCR of CDR3 regions and iRepertoire HTBI primers were the basis on which TCR beta libraries were built. A single record per CDR3 protein comes from TCRdb applying MiXCR to the multiplex PCR reads. Here the sample spans some 440,000 distinct CDR3 sequences, under 25% being singletons.

This clonotype was obtained from a female donor with Graves disease. J is TRBJ2-1 and V is TRBV12-3 or TRBV12-4; a possible D gene is TRBD2 (5 bases). The sample here was peripheral blood mononuclear cells (PBMCs), taken when the disease was refractory, from a patient treated with antithyroid drugs. The CDR3 is CASVREGPSYNEQFF. DNA of the CDR3: TGTGCCAGCGTCCGTGAGGGCCCCAGCTACAATGAGCAGTTCTTC.